This TCR beta chain was retrieved from a study of a mutant IDH1 vaccine in newly diagnosed glioma. Study overall: Patients got their first vaccination 4-6 weeks after radiotherapy alone, or with temozolomide cycles. Patients got radiotherapy, temozolomide, or both beforehand, and most got both. Findings of the study overall: Pseudoprogression appears to have had no connection to changes in top peripheral T cell clonotypes. Overall, more than 85% of patients had vaccine-induced immune responses.

CDR1 and CDR2 (germline): LNHDA, SQIVND (reference sequence). V shed 6 bases, J shed 3 bases, and the junction held 5 bases outside the gene matches. The CDR3 totals 14 residues. About this clone: Its antigen is unknown.

Clones were read by immunoSEQ multiplex PCR, and TCRdb kept only the in-frame ones, dropping some. Of around 78,000 clones in the sample, around 90% were seen once. This sample's time point: week 5, during vaccination. Every vaccination contained 300 ug of the mutant IDH1 20-mer peptide and was paired with topical imiquimod. The chain carries TRBV19 and TRBJ2-7; 10 positions agree with TRBD2. The TCR originated in a woman aged 50 to 60 with glioma. The sequences come from PBMCs, collected from a glioma patient whose treatment included an IDH1 peptide vaccine. The CDR3 region has the DNA TGTGCCAGTAGCCCGGGACTAGCGTTCTACGAGCAGTACTTC. Its protein is CASSPGLAFYEQYF.